The T cell receptor (beta chain) described here comes from a study of T cell repertoires in cytomegalovirus infection. The wider study: Public TCR beta signatures indicated both CMV infection and matching HLA type. Whole-study findings and limits: The ex vivo response was dominated by HLA-C-restricted CMV-specific TCR beta clonotypes.

One entry per CDR3 protein, called by TCRdb with MiXCR from the reads. The data contain more than 250,000 distinct CDR3 sequences, around a quarter of them seen just once; the ten biggest clones take up roughly 15%. In the case of this clonotype: Its antigen is undetermined.

CDR1 MGHRA and CDR2 YSYEKL come from the germline V gene. The length of the CDR3 is 17 residues. With 0 bases clipped from V and 4 bases from J, the junction kept 7 bases outside the gene matches. The rearrangement links TRBV4-1 to TRBJ2-5, with 11 bases identical to TRBD2. The sequenced sample was cultured PBMCs, obtained from culture after CMV antigen stimulation. The TCR sequence derives from a human donor in good health (CMV status not recorded). Some clones in this sample may be carry-over from other donors' samples. CDR3 coding DNA: TGCGCCAGCAGCCAAGATCCTACTAGCGGGAGCAGAGAGACCCAGTACTTC. It specifies CASSQDPTSGSRETQYF.